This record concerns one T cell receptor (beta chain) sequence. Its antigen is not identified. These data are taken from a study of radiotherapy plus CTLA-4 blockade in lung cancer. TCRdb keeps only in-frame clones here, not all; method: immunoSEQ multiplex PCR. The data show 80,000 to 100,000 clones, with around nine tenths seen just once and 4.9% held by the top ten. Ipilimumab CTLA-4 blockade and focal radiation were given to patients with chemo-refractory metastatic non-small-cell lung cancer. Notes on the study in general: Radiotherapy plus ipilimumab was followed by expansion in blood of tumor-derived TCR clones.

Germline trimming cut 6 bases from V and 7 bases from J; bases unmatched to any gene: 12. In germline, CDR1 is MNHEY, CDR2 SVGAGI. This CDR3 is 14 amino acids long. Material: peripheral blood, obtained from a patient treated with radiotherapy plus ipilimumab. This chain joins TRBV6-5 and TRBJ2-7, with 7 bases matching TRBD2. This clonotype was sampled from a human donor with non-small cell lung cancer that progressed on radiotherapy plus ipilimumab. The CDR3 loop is CASSPTSVSTEQYF. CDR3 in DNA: TGTGCCAGCAGCCCTACTAGCGTTTCAACAGAGCAGTACTTC.